This TCR beta chain was identified in a study of blood T cell repertoires in COVID-19. Study context: COVID-19 samples, acute and convalescent, were from the United States, Italy and Spain. In each case, the material was cDNA or gDNA derived from T cells, B-cell-depleted T cells, or PBMCs.

Germline-derived CDR1 and CDR2 are SGDLS and YYNGEE. V lost 0 bases to trimming and J lost 9 bases, with 4 bases between them. CDR3 size: 11 residues. Methods used by the authors: Nucleated cell counts were estimated from reference gene primer amplification. Generated by immunoSEQ multiplex PCR, the TCRdb table keeps only in-frame clones and is missing some. The DNA gave D and trimming, while V, J and clone size come from that table. The data hold about 190,000 clones, with roughly 80% observed a single time. The sample was peripheral blood. The TCR originated in a human donor in a cohort sampled during active COVID-19. This rearrangement joins TRBV9 to TRBJ2-1; D is unclear. Written as DNA, the CDR3 is TGTGCCAGCAGCGTAGGAGGTGAGCAGTTCTTC. This translates into CASSVGGEQFF.